The clone carrying this T cell receptor beta chain came up a few times. Its specificity is unknown. Using constant-segment primers, 5'RACE produced TCR alpha and TCR beta cDNA libraries carrying sample barcodes and UMIs. TCRdb re-called the 5' RACE reads with MiXCR, one entry per CDR3 protein. The sample yields 400,000 to 450,000 distinct CDR3 sequences, roughly 18% seen once. The record originates from a study of T-cell memory formation after mild COVID-19. Study at large: Across donors, TCR clusters were largely donor specific.

Study conclusions and caveats: Contracting clones from day 15 to 85 had balanced CD4/CD8; later expanders favoured CD4+. Among clones peaking at day 37 in the second wave, SARS-CoV-2 specificity remained unconfirmed.

This TCR was recovered from a man between 18 and 35 years old who had mild COVID-19 (a few samples of this study predate the infection). Cell type and time point are not known. Sequenced: PBMCs or a T cell subset sorted from them (not recorded which).

The CDR3 nucleotides read TGTGCCAGCAGTTACTCCTCGGGTGCTGACATTCAGTACTTC. Translation gives CASSYSSGADIQYF. J is TRBJ2-4 and V is TRBV6-5; D is ambiguous. V dropped 0 bases and J dropped 8 bases, with 11 bases sitting between them. Germline CDR1 MNHEY, CDR2 SVGAGI. The CDR3 consists of 14 residues.